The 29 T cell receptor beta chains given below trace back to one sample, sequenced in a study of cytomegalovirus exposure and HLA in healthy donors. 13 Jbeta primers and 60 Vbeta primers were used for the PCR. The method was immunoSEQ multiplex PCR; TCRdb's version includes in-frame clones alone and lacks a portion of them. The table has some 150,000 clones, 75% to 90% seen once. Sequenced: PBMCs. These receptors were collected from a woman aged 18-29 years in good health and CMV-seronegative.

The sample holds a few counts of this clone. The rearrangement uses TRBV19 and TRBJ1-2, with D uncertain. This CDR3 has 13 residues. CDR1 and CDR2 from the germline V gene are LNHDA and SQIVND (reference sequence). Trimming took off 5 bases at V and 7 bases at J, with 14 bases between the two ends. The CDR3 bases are TGTGCCAGTAGTCCTGCTCGTGGGCTTGGCTACACCTTC. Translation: CASSPARGLGYTF.

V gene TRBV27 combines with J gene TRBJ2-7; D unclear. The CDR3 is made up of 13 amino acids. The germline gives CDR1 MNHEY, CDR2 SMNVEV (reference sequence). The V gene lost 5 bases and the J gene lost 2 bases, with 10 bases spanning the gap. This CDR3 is CASSKTSPYEQYF. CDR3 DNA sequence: TGTGCCAGCAGTAAGACAAGCCCCTACGAGCAGTACTTC.

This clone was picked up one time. DNA for the CDR3: TGTGCCAGCAGCCCCGGCAGGTACTCAGATACGCAGTATTTT. Residues: CASSPGRYSDTQYF. The chain is built from TRBV9 and TRBJ2-3; no clear D gene. The CDR3 runs 14 residues. Germline CDR1 is SGDLS and CDR2 is YYNGEE. The V end lost 4 bases, the J end lost 4 bases, and 13 bases lay between the germline ends.

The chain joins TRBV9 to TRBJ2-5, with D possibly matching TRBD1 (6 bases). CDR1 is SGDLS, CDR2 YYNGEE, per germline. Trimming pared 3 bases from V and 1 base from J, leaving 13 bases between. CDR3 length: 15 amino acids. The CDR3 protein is CASSADRRPQETQYF. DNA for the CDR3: TGTGCCAGCAGCGCCGACAGGCGCCCCCAAGAGACCCAGTACTTC.

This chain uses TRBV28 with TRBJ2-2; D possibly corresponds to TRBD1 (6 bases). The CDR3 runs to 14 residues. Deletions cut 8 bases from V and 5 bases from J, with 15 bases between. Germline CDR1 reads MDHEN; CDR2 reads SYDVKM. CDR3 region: CASLGDRRTGELFF. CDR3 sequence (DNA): TGTGCCAGCCTAGGCGACAGGCGTACCGGGGAGCTGTTTTTT.

The CDR3 sequence: CASSYGGQGPNEKLFF. For the CDR3, the DNA is TGCGCCAGCAGCTATGGAGGACAGGGCCCTAATGAAAAACTGTTTTTT. The chain has TRBV5-1 and TRBJ1-4; TRBD1 aligns across 8 bases. This CDR3 has 16 residues. The germline CDR1 and CDR2 sequences are SGHRS and YFSETQ. J lost 3 bases, V lost 3 bases, and 7 bases had no gene match.

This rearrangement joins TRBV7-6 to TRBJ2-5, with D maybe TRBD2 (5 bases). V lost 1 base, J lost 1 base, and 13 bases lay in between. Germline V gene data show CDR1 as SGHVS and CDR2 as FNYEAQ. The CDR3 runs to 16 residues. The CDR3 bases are TGTGCCAGCAGCTTAGTCGGAGGCCGCCGCCAAGAGACCCAGTACTTC. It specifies CASSLVGGRRQETQYF.

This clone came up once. The CDR3 is CASSSGQGYNSPLHF. The CDR3 bases are TGTGCCAGCAGCTCGGGACAGGGCTATAATTCACCCCTCCACTTT. The V gene is TRBV7-8, the J gene TRBJ1-6, with 9 bases identical to TRBD1. The CDR3 covers 15 residues. Germline CDR1 reads SGHVS; CDR2 reads FQNEAQ. V shed 4 bases and J 3 bases; nucleotides not matched to a gene: 1. The whole variable domain, remainder taken from reference TRBV7-8 and TRBJ1-6, is GAGVSQSPRYKVAKRGQDVALRCDPISGHVSLFWYQQALGQGPEFLTYFQNEAQLDKSGLPSDRFFAERPEGSVSTLKIQRTQQEDSAVYLCASSSGQGYNSPLHFGNGTRLTVT.

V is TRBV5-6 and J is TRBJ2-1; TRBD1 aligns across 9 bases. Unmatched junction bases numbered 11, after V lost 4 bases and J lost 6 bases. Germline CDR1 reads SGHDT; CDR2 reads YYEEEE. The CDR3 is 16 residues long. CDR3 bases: TGTGCCAGCAGCCTAAACCGGGACAGGGTGAGCAATGAGCAGTTCTTC. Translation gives CASSLNRDRVSNEQFF.

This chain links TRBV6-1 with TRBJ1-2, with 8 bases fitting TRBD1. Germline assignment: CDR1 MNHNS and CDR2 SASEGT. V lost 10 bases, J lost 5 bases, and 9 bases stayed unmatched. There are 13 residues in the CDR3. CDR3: CATTGQGVYGYTF. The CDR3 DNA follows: TGTGCCACTACAGGACAGGGCGTTTATGGCTACACCTTC.

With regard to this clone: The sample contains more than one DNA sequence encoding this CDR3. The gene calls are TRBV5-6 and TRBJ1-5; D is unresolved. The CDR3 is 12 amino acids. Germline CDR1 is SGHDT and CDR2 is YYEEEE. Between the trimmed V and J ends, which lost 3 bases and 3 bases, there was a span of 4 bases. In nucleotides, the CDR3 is TGTGCCAGCAGCTCCCTCAATCAGCCCCAGCATTTT. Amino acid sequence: CASSSLNQPQHF.

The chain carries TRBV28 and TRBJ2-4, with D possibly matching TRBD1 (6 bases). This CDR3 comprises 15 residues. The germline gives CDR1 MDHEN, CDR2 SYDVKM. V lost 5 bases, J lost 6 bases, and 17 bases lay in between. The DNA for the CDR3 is TGTGCCAGCAGTGGGGGACCACAGGGTGCAAACATTCAGTACTTC. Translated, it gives CASSGGPQGANIQYF.

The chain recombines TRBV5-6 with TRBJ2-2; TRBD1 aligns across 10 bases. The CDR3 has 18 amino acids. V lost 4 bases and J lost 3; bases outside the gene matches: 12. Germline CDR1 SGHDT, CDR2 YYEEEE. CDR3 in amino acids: CASSLLVGTGEYTGELFF. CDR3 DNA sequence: TGTGCCAGCAGCCTCTTGGTAGGGACAGGGGAGTACACCGGGGAGCTGTTTTTT.

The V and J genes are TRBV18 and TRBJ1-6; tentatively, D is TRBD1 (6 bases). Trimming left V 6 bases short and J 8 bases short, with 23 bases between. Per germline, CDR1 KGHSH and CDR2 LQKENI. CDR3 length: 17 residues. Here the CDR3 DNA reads TGTGCCAGCTCCCCAACGACAGGTTGGGGGGGCGATTCACCCCTCCACTTT. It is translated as CASSPTTGWGGDSPLHF. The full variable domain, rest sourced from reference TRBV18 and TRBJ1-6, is NAGVMQNPRHLVRRRGQEARLRCSPMKGHSHVYWYRQLPEEGLKFMVYLQKENIIDESGMPKERFSAEFPKEGPSILRIQQVVRGDSAAYFCASSPTTGWGGDSPLHFGNGTRLTVT.

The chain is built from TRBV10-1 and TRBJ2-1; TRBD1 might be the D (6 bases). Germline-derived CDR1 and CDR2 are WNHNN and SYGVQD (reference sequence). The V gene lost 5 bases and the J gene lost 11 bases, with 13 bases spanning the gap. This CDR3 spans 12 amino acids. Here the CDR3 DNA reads TGCGCCAGCAGTCCTAACCAGGGGAAGCAGTTCTTC. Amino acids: CASSPNQGKQFF.

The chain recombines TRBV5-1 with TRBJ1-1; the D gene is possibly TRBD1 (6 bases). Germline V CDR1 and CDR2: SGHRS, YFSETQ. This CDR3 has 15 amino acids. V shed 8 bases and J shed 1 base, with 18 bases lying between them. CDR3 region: CASGTGGRENTEAFF. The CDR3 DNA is TGCGCCAGTGGGACCGGGGGGCGGGAGAACACTGAAGCTTTCTTT. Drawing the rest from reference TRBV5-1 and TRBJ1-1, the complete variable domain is KAGVTQTPRYLIKTRGQQVTLSCSPISGHRSVSWYQQTPGQGLQFLFEYFSETQRNKGNFPGRFSGRQFSNSRSEMNVSTLELGDSALYLCASGTGGRENTEAFFGQGTRLTVV.

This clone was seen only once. The CDR3 spells CASSSFGFNQPQHF. The CDR3 region has the DNA TGTGCCAGCAGCTCGTTCGGGTTCAATCAGCCCCAGCATTTT. This rearrangement joins TRBV5-4 to TRBJ1-5; no reliable D call. This CDR3 region has 14 residues. Per germline, CDR1 SGHNT and CDR2 YYREEE (reference sequence). V was trimmed by 3 bases and J by 3 bases, leaving 10 bases between them.

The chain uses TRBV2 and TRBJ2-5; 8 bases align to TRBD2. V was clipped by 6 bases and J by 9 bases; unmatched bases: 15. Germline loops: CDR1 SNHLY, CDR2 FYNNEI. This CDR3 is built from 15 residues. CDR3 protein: CASSEGRGALGAQYF. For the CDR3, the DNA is TGTGCCAGCAGCGAGGGGCGGGGGGCCTTGGGGGCCCAGTACTTC.

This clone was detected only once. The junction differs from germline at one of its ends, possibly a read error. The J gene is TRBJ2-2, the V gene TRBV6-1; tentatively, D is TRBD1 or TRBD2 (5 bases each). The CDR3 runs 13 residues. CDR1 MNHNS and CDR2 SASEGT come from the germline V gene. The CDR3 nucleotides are TGTGCCAGCCGTGACAGTAACACCGGGGATCTGTTTTTT. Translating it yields CASRDSNTGDLFF.

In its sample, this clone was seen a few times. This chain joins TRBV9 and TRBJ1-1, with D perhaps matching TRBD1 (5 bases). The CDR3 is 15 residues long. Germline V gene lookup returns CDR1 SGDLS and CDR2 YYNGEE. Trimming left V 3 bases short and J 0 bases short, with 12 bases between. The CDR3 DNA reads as TGTGCCAGCAGCGCGGGGGGTTCCATGAACACTGAAGCTTTCTTT. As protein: CASSAGGSMNTEAFF.

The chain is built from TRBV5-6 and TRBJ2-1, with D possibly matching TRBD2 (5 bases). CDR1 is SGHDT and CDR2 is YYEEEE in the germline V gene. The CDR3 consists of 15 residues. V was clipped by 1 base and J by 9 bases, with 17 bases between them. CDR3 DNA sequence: TGTGCCAGCAGCTTGAGAGACGGGGTGACTGGTGAGCAGTTCTTC. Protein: CASSLRDGVTGEQFF.

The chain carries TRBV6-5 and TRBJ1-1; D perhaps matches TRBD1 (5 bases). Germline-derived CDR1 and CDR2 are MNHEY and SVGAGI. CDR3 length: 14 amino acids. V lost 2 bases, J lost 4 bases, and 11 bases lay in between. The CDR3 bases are TGTGCCAGCAGTTACATCCAGGGAATCACTGAAGCTTTCTTT. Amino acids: CASSYIQGITEAFF.

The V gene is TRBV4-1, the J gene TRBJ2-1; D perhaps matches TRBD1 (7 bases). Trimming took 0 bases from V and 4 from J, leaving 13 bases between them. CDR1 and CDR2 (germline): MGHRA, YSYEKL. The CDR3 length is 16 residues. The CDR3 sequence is CASSQEGGGGYNEQFF. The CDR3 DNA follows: TGCGCCAGCAGCCAAGAAGGAGGGGGCGGTTACAATGAGCAGTTCTTC.

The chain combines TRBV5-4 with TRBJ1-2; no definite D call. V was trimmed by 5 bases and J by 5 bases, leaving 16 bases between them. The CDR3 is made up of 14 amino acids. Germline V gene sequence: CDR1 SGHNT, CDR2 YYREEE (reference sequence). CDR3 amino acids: CASRPSGSPYGYTF. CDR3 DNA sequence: TGTGCCAGCAGGCCGTCGGGGTCACCTTATGGCTACACCTTC.

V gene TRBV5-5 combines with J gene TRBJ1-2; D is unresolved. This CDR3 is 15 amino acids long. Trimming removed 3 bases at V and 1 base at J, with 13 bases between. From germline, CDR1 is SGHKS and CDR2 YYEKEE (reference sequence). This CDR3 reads CASSSDRDFNYGYTF. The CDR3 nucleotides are TGTGCCAGCAGCTCAGATAGAGACTTTAACTATGGCTACACCTTC.

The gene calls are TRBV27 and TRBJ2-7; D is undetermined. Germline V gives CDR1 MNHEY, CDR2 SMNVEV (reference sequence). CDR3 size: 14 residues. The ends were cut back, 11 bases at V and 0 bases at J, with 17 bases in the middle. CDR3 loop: CAARAFSNSYEQYF. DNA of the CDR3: TGTGCCGCCCGCGCCTTTTCGAACTCCTACGAGCAGTACTTC.

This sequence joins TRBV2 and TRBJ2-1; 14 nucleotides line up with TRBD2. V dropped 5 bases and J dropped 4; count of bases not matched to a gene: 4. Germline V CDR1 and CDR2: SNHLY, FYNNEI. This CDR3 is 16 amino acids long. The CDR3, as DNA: TGTGCCAGCAGTCAAGGGACTAGCGGGGGATACAATGAGCAGTTCTTC. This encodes CASSQGTSGGYNEQFF. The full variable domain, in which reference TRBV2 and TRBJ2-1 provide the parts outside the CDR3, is EPEVTQTPSHQVTQMGQEVILRCVPISNHLYFYWYRQILGQKVEFLVSFYNNEISEKSEIFDDQFSVERPDGSNFTLKIRSTKLEDSAMYFCASSQGTSGGYNEQFFGPGTRLTVL.

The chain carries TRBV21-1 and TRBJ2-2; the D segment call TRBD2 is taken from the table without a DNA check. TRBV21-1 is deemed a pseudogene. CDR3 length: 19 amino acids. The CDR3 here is CASSKKQPRVIVGTGELFF. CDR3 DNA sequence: TGTGCCAGCAGCAAAAAACAACCGCGGGTGATAGTGGGTACCGGGGAGCTGTTTTTT.

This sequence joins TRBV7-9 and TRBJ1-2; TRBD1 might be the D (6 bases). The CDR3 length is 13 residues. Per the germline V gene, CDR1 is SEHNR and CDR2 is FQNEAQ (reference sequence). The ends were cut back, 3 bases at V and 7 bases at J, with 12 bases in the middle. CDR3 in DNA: TGTGCCAGCAGCTTGGCTTCAGGGGCTGGCTACACCTTC. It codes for CASSLASGAGYTF.